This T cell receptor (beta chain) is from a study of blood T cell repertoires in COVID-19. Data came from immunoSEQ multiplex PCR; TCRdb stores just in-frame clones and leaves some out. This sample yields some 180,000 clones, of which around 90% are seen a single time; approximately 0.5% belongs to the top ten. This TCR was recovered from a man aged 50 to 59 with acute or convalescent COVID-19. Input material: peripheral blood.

The CDR3 DNA is TGTGCCAGCAGGGGACAGGGGGCCGAAAATTCACCCCTCCACTTT. Its protein is CASRGQGAENSPLHF. J is TRBJ1-6 and V is TRBV7-9, with 12 bases matching TRBD1. This CDR3 comprises 15 residues. The germline V gene has CDR1 SEHNR and CDR2 FQNEAQ (reference sequence). Trimming cost V 6 bases and J 7 bases; bases outside gene matches: 4.